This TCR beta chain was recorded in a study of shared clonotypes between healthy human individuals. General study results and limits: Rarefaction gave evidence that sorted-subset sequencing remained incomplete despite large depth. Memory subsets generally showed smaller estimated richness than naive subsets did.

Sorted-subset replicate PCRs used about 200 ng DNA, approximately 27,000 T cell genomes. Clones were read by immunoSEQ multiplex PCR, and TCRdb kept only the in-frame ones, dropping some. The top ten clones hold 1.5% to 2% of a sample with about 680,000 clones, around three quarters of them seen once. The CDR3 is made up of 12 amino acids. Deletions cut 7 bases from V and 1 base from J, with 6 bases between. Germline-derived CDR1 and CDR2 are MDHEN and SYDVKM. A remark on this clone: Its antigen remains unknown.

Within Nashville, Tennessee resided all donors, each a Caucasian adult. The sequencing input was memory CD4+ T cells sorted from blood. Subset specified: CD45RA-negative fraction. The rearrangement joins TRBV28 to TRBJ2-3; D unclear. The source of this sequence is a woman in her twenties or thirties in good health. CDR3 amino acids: CASTLRTDTQYF. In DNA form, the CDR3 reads TGTGCCAGCACCCTGCGCACAGATACGCAGTATTTT.